This T cell receptor (beta chain) was obtained from a study of cytomegalovirus exposure and HLA in healthy donors. The PCR used 60 Vbeta and 13 Jbeta primers. TCRdb keeps only in-frame clones here, not all; method: immunoSEQ multiplex PCR. The sample carries about 170,000 clones, over 60% recorded once. In its sample, this clone was seen once. CDR1 is SGHDT, CDR2 YYEEEE, per germline. V dropped 2 bases and J dropped 4 bases, with 9 bases sitting between them. There are 13 residues in the CDR3. The material sequenced was PBMCs. The receptor comes from a woman aged 45-60 years in good health and CMV-seropositive. This chain joins TRBV5-6 and TRBJ1-2; no definite D call. CDR3 coding DNA: TGTGCCAGCAGCTTACGCCTACTCTATGGCTACACCTTC. As protein: CASSLRLLYGYTF.